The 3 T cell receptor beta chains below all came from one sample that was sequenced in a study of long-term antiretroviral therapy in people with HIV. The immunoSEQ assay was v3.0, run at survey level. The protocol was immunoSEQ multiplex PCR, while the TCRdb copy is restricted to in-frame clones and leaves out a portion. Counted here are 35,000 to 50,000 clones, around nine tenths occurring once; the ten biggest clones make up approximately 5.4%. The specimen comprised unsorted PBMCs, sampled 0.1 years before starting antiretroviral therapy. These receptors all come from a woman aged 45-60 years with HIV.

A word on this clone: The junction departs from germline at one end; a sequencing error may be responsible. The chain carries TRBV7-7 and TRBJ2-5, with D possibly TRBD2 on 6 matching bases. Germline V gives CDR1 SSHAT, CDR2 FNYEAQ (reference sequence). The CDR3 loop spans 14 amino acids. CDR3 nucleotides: TGTGCTAGCAGCTCCCGCCGGGGGTCAGAGACCCAGTACTTC. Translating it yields CASSSRRGSETQYF.

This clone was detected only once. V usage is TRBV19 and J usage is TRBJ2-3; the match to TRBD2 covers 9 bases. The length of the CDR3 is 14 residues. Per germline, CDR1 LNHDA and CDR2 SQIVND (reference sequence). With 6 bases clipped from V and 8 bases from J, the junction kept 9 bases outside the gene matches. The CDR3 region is CASRVSGGEGTQYF. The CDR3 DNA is TGTGCCAGTAGGGTTAGCGGGGGCGAAGGTACGCAGTATTTT. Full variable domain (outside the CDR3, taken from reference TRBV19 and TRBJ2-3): DGGITQSPKYLFRKEGQNVTLSCEQNLNHDAMYWYRQDPGQGLRLIYYSQIVNDFQKGDIAEGYSVSREKKESFPLTVTSAQKNPTAFYLCASRVSGGEGTQYFGPGTRLTVL.

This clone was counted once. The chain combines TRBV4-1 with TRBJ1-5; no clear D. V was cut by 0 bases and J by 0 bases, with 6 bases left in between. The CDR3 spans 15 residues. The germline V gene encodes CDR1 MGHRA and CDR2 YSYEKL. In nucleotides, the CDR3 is TGCGCCAGCAGCCAAGATAGGGATAGCAATCAGCCCCAGCATTTT. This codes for CASSQDRDSNQPQHF.